A selection of T cell receptor beta chains follows, all from one sample in a study of CD8 T cells in Susac syndrome. TCRdb passed the immunoSEQ multiplex PCR reads through MiXCR, listing each CDR3 protein once. This table holds approximately 80,000 distinct CDR3 sequences, less than 95% found once. Sequencing used CD8+ T cells from PBMCs. Source of these receptors: a human donor with Susac syndrome. Each CDR3 is given with its conserved first and last residue.

length,J,V,CDR3
14,TRBJ1-1,TRBV5-1,CASSFRQGAGEAFF
16,TRBJ1-5,TRBV19,CASSSPDRGFYQPQHF
13,TRBJ1-1,TRBV10-3,CAISATGGNEAFF
14,TRBJ2-7,TRBV14,CASSPWDSGYEQYF
15,TRBJ2-7,TRBV20-1,CSARTFRQESYEQYF
15,TRBJ1-5,TRBV29-1,CSKNRPGVGNQPQHF
13,TRBJ2-7,TRBV20-1,CSARTRLTYEQYF
12,TRBJ2-7,TRBV6-5,CASSYSPYEQYF
16,TRBJ1-4,TRBV5-1,CASSLAAMRTNEKLFF
13,TRBJ2-5,TRBV29-1,CSLLTGEAETQYF
12,TRBJ2-7,TRBV11-2,CASSPPSYEQYF
12,TRBJ2-1,TRBV7-9,CASSLLWDEQFF
14,TRBJ2-7,TRBV19,CATKPGQGSYEQYF
14,TRBJ2-1,TRBV19,CASSRQGEYNEQFF
13,TRBJ2-7,TRBV4-3,CASSQRPGVEQYF
14,TRBJ1-5,TRBV27,CASSFRGSNQPQHF
13,TRBJ2-3,TRBV10-1,CASMTASTDTQYF
12,TRBJ2-7,TRBV27,CASRTGAYEQYF
14,TRBJ1-4,TRBV7-8,CASRPRGSNEKLFF
16,TRBJ2-3,TRBV25-1,CASSSRLTRNSDTQYF
13,TRBJ2-1,TRBV30,CASKFYPSHEQFF
12,TRBJ1-1,TRBV2,CASSGRGSEAFF
15,TRBJ2-5,TRBV9,CASSAGEQFQETQYF
15,TRBJ1-5,TRBV9,CASSETGVGNQPQHF